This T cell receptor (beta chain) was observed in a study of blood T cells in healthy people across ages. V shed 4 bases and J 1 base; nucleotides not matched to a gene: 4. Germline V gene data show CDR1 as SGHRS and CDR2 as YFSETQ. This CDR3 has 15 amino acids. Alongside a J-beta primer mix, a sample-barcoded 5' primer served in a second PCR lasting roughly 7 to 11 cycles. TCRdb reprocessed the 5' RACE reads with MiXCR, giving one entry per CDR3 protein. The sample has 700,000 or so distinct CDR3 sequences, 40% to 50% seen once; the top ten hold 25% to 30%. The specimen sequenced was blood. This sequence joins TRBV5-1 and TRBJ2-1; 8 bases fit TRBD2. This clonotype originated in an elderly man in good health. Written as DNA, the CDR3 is TGCGCCAGCAGCGTCGGGGGGGGATCCTACAATGAGCAGTTCTTC. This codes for CASSVGGGSYNEQFF.